Below, 23 T cell receptor beta chains from the same sample are listed, as sequenced in a study of OX40 agonist ivuxolimab in advanced cancers. Only in-frame clones appear in the TCRdb table, and some are missing; sequencing was by immunoSEQ multiplex PCR. Found here are roughly 7,900 clones, approximately 71% of them singletons; the top ten hold 48%. Sequences were derived from CD4+ or CD8+ T cells sorted from blood, sampled in a trial of the OX40 agonist ivuxolimab. These receptors came from an adult with an advanced solid tumor such as melanoma, head and neck, liver or kidney cancer.

This clone is medium-sized by share. V and J are TRBV29-1 and TRBJ1-2; D gene ambiguous. CDR1 is SQVTM, CDR2 ANQGSEA, per germline. The CDR3 consists of 11 residues. Trimming pared 8 bases from V and 6 bases from J, leaving 13 bases between. The CDR3, as DNA: TGCAGCCCTACAGCGGCCCATGGCTACACCTTC. Its translation: CSPTAAHGYTF. Filled out from reference TRBV29-1 and TRBJ1-2, the complete variable domain reads SAVISQKPSRDICQRGTSLTIQCQVDSQVTMMFWYRQQPGQSLTLIATANQGSEATYESGFVIDKFPISRPNLTFSTLTVSNMSPEDSSIYLCSPTAAHGYTFGSGTRLTVV.

The CDR3 region is CASSLAGMNTEAFF. The DNA for the CDR3 is TGTGCCAGCAGCTTAGCAGGGATGAACACTGAAGCTTTCTTT. This sequence joins TRBV7-3 and TRBJ1-1, with D possibly matching TRBD1 (5 bases). Germline loops: CDR1 SGHTA, CDR2 FQGTGA. V lost 2 bases, J lost 0 bases, and 7 bases lay in between. There are 14 residues in the CDR3. The full variable domain, its missing parts supplied by reference TRBV7-3 and TRBJ1-1, is GAGVSQTPSNKVTEKGKYVELRCDPISGHTALYWYRQSLGQGPEFLIYFQGTGAADDSGLPNDRFFAVRPEGSVSTLKIQRTERGDSAVYLCASSLAGMNTEAFFGQGTRLTVV.

The V and J genes are TRBV10-3 and TRBJ2-5; D is perhaps TRBD2 (5 bases). The J call may not be correct, given that the DNA end is closer to TRBJ2-7. Germline V gene lookup returns CDR1 ENHRY and CDR2 SYGVKD. The CDR3 consists of 13 residues. The CDR3 here is CAIRRTEAYEQYF. CDR3 coding DNA: TGTGCCATCCGGCGGACGGAGGCCTACGAGCAGTACTTC.

CDR3 sequence: CASSTYRAGSNQPQHF. The CDR3 DNA follows: TGTGCCAGCAGCACCTACAGGGCGGGTAGCAATCAGCCCCAGCATTTT. This rearrangement joins TRBV7-9 to TRBJ1-5; possible D gene TRBD1, 6 bases. CDR3 size: 16 residues. V gave up 5 bases and J gave up 0 bases, with 14 bases separating them. Germline values: CDR1 SEHNR, CDR2 FQNEAQ (reference sequence).

This clone was recorded many times. Here the CDR3 reads CATSLSGTSGAETQYF. In DNA form, the CDR3 reads TGTGCCACCAGCTTATCCGGGACTAGCGGGGCTGAGACCCAGTACTTC. The rearrangement links TRBV15 to TRBJ2-5; 13 nucleotides match TRBD2. The germline gives CDR1 LNHNV, CDR2 YYDKDF (reference sequence). Trimming took 5 bases from V and 5 from J; bases not matched to a gene: 8. CDR3 length equals 16 residues.

The rearrangement joins TRBV29-1 to TRBJ2-1; D gene unclear. This CDR3 is 13 amino acids long. Germline loops: CDR1 SQVTM, CDR2 ANQGSEA. V was clipped by 7 bases and J by 0 bases, with 10 bases between them. CDR3 loop: CSAPASSYNEQFF. CDR3 nucleotide sequence: TGCAGCGCGCCAGCAAGCTCCTACAATGAGCAGTTCTTC.

This clone appeared a few times. The chain recombines TRBV6-4 with TRBJ2-1; TRBD1 is a possible D gene (5 bases). CDR1 and CDR2 from the germline V gene are MRHNA and SNTAGT. The CDR3 covers 16 residues. Trimming removed 0 bases from V and 0 bases from J, with 9 bases in between. DNA for the CDR3: TGTGCCAGCAGTGACTCGGGGCAGTCCTCCTACAATGAGCAGTTCTTC. It encodes CASSDSGQSSYNEQFF.

The chain uses TRBV7-8 and TRBJ1-2; 8 bases are shared with TRBD1. J was trimmed by 2 bases and V by 5 bases; bases with no gene match: 10. Germline CDR1 SGHVS, CDR2 FQNEAQ. CDR3 length: 16 residues. The CDR3 loop reads CASSTDNRGSNYGYTF. In nucleotides, the CDR3 is TGTGCCAGCAGCACGGATAACAGGGGGAGCAACTATGGCTACACCTTC.

This chain joins TRBV7-9 and TRBJ1-1; perhaps TRBD1 as D (5 bases). Between the trimmed V and J ends, which lost 5 bases and 0 bases, there was a span of 16 bases. CDR3 length equals 16 residues. The V gene's germline CDR1 is SEHNR and CDR2 FQNEAQ (reference sequence). The DNA of the CDR3 is TGTGCCAGCAGCCTCGAGAGCCGGGGGATGAACACTGAAGCTTTCTTT. Its translation: CASSLESRGMNTEAFF.

This sequence joins TRBV4-3 and TRBJ2-7, with D unresolved. CDR3 length: 16 residues. Germline lookup yields CDR1 LGHNA and CDR2 YSLEER. V lost 0 bases and J lost 2, with 14 bases in between. Written as DNA, the CDR3 is TGCGCCAGCAGCCAAGAGGAATTCCACACCCCCTACGAGCAGTACTTC. Protein sequence: CASSQEEFHTPYEQYF.

The rearrangement joins TRBV5-6 to TRBJ2-3; TRBD1 aligns across 7 bases. V trimming: 4 bases; J trimming: 5 bases; junction bases outside the gene matches: 4. Per germline, CDR1 SGHDT and CDR2 YYEEEE. CDR3 length equals 13 residues. The CDR3 spells CASSPRDRDTQYF. For the CDR3, the DNA is TGTGCCAGCAGCCCCCGGGACAGAGATACGCAGTATTTT.

This sequence joins TRBV9 and TRBJ2-3; D unclear. The CDR3 spans 12 residues. From germline, CDR1 is SGDLS and CDR2 YYNGEE. Trimming cost V 2 bases and J 6 bases, with 7 bases left between them. CDR3 nucleotide sequence: TGTGCCAGCAGCGTTGCGGACGATACGCAGTATTTT. Amino acids: CASSVADDTQYF. Filled out from reference TRBV9 and TRBJ2-3, the complete variable domain reads DSGVTQTPKHLITATGQRVTLRCSPRSGDLSVYWYQQSLDQGLQFLIQYYNGEERAKGNILERFSAQQFPDLHSELNLSSLELGDSALYFCASSVADDTQYFGPGTRLTVL.

The rearrangement uses TRBV9 and TRBJ1-2; D unresolved. The CDR3 has 13 amino acids. V lost 4 bases and J 4 bases, leaving 11 bases between the germline ends. Germline CDR1 SGDLS, CDR2 YYNGEE. The DNA for the CDR3 is TGTGCCAGCAGCCCACCAACGGGCTATGGCTACACCTTC. Amino acid sequence: CASSPPTGYGYTF. Together with reference TRBV9 and TRBJ1-2, the CDR3 gives the full variable domain: DSGVTQTPKHLITATGQRVTLRCSPRSGDLSVYWYQQSLDQGLQFLIQYYNGEERAKGNILERFSAQQFPDLHSELNLSSLELGDSALYFCASSPPTGYGYTFGSGTRLTVV.

The chain is built from TRBV7-6 and TRBJ1-1, with D possibly TRBD1 on 6 matching bases. CDR1 SGHVS and CDR2 FNYEAQ come from the germline V gene. V was trimmed by 3 bases and J by 8 bases, leaving 10 bases between them. This CDR3 contains 12 residues. The CDR3 DNA reads TGTGCCAGCAGCTTGGCCGGGACAGAAGCTTTCTTT. It encodes CASSLAGTEAFF. The entire variable domain, with the rest obtained from reference TRBV7-6 and TRBJ1-1, is as follows: GAGVSQSPRYKVTKRGQDVALRCDPISGHVSLYWYRQALGQGPEFLTYFNYEAQQDKSGLPNDRFSAERPEGSISTLTIQRTEQRDSAMYRCASSLAGTEAFFGQGTRLTVV.

V gene TRBV13 combines with J gene TRBJ2-3, with 13 bases that match TRBD2. CDR3 length equals 14 residues. V trimming: 5 bases; J trimming: 8 bases; junction bases outside the gene matches: 4. Germline CDR1 is PRHDT and CDR2 is FYEKMQ (reference sequence). CDR3 in amino acids: CASSRLAGGTTQYF. DNA for the CDR3: TGTGCCAGCAGCCGACTAGCGGGGGGAACTACGCAGTATTTT.

This rearrangement joins TRBV5-1 to TRBJ2-3, with a weak D call TRBD1 (6 bases). Between the trimmed V and J ends, which lost 0 bases and 4 bases, there was a span of 6 bases. Per germline, CDR1 SGHRS and CDR2 YFSETQ. The CDR3 contains 13 residues. CDR3 DNA sequence: TGCGCCAGCAGCTTGGAGGGGGCAGATACGCAGTATTTT. Protein sequence: CASSLEGADTQYF. The full variable domain, in which reference TRBV5-1 and TRBJ2-3 provide the parts outside the CDR3, is KAGVTQTPRYLIKTRGQQVTLSCSPISGHRSVSWYQQTPGQGLQFLFEYFSETQRNKGNFPGRFSGRQFSNSRSEMNVSTLELGDSALYLCASSLEGADTQYFGPGTRLTVL.

The genes are TRBV27 and TRBJ2-3; 8 bases map to TRBD1. V lost 5 bases, J lost 7 bases, and 11 bases stayed unmatched. CDR1 and CDR2 from the germline V gene are MNHEY and SMNVEV (reference sequence). The CDR3 sequence is 15 residues long. CDR3: CASSPQTGAIHTQYF. The CDR3 DNA reads TGTGCCAGCAGTCCTCAGACAGGGGCCATTCATACGCAGTATTTT.

J is TRBJ1-1 and V is TRBV7-9; 7 bases are a match to TRBD1. The V segment lost 5 bases and the J segment 3 bases; nucleotides outside the gene matches: 12. CDR1 is SEHNR and CDR2 is FQNEAQ in the germline V gene (reference sequence). The CDR3 extends over 16 amino acids. The CDR3 loop reads CASSHRTGALDTEAFF. In nucleotides, the CDR3 is TGTGCCAGCAGCCACCGGACAGGCGCTCTTGACACTGAAGCTTTCTTT.

In this sample, this clone turned up once. The gene calls are TRBV6-4 and TRBJ1-6; no firm D call. V was pared by 6 bases and J by 10 bases, with 13 bases between. The germline CDR1 and CDR2 sequences are MRHNA and SNTAGT. The CDR3 runs 13 residues. The CDR3 region has the DNA TGTGCCAGCAGACCCTCCGAAGGGTCACCCCTCCACTTT. This translates into CASRPSEGSPLHF.

This clone was detected only a few times. V is TRBV2 and J is TRBJ2-1; no clear D gene. Germline V gene sequence: CDR1 SNHLY, CDR2 FYNNEI. Trimming pared 6 bases from V and 6 bases from J, leaving 9 bases between. The CDR3 loop spans 12 amino acids. CDR3: CASSLGSNEQFF. For the CDR3, the DNA is TGTGCCAGCAGCTTAGGCTCCAATGAGCAGTTCTTC.

The chain recombines TRBV10-2 with TRBJ2-7, with 10 bases identical to TRBD2. V was clipped by 3 bases and J by 3 bases; unmatched bases: 5. The length of the CDR3 is 15 residues. Germline assignment: CDR1 WSHSY and CDR2 SAAADI. The CDR3 sequence is CASSESSSGGYEQYF. In nucleotides, the CDR3 is TGCGCCAGCAGTGAATCCTCTAGCGGGGGCTACGAGCAGTACTTC.

This clone has only one observation. This chain uses TRBV27 with TRBJ1-6, with D hard to call. CDR3 length: 14 residues. The V and J ends lost 1 base and 7 bases respectively, with 8 bases between them. The germline CDR1 and CDR2 sequences are MNHEY and SMNVEV (reference sequence). The CDR3 sequence is CASSLWSGNSPLHF. The DNA of the CDR3 is TGTGCCAGCAGTTTATGGAGCGGAAATTCACCCCTCCACTTT.

This sequence joins TRBV7-9 and TRBJ2-4; D gene unclear. CDR3 length: 15 amino acids. The V and J ends lost 5 bases and 3 bases respectively, with 14 bases between them. CDR1 is SEHNR and CDR2 is FQNEAQ in the germline V gene (reference sequence). CDR3 DNA sequence: TGTGCCAGCAGCCCCCCTTTGACCAACAAAAACATTCAGTACTTC. It specifies CASSPPLTNKNIQYF.